A single sample is the source of the 23 T cell receptor beta chains below, sequenced in a study of CD8+ T cells in alopecia areata. TCR sequencing used cDNA made by reverse transcription of extracted RNA. Profiled with immunoSEQ multiplex PCR; TCRdb holds only in-frame clones, not every one. The sample shows about 150,000 clones, over 80% of them seen only once. The input for sequencing was CD8+ T cells sorted from blood, taken at week 0. These receptors all come from a human donor with alopecia areata.

V is TRBV10-3 and J is TRBJ2-7; TRBD2 is a possible D gene (5 bases). CDR1 ENHRY and CDR2 SYGVKD come from the germline V gene. CDR3 length equals 16 residues. Trimming took off 3 bases at V and 2 bases at J, with 17 bases between the two ends. As DNA, the CDR3 is TGTGCCATCAGTGAAGAACGAGACTACGTAACCTACGAGCAGTACTTC. Protein sequence: CAISEERDYVTYEQYF.

This chain uses TRBV27 with TRBJ1-5, with 9 bases aligning to TRBD1. This CDR3 is built from 16 residues. Germline trimming cut 2 bases from V and 4 bases from J; bases unmatched to any gene: 6. In germline, CDR1 is MNHEY, CDR2 SMNVEV (reference sequence). CDR3: CASSLTGGFRNQPQHF. CDR3 bases: TGTGCCAGCAGTTTAACAGGGGGCTTCAGAAATCAGCCCCAGCATTTT.

This chain uses TRBV9 with TRBJ1-2, with 7 positions matching TRBD1. J was trimmed by 6 bases and V by 3 bases; bases with no gene match: 14. The CDR3 has 16 amino acids. Germline CDR1 is SGDLS and CDR2 is YYNGEE. The CDR3 is CASSEGMGEGADGYTF. The CDR3 DNA follows: TGTGCCAGCAGCGAGGGGATGGGGGAGGGGGCTGATGGCTACACCTTC. Supplemented by reference TRBV9 and TRBJ1-2, the full variable domain reads DSGVTQTPKHLITATGQRVTLRCSPRSGDLSVYWYQQSLDQGLQFLIQYYNGEERAKGNILERFSAQQFPDLHSELNLSSLELGDSALYFCASSEGMGEGADGYTFGSGTRLTVV.

V and J are TRBV4-1 and TRBJ2-1; D ambiguous. V shed 2 bases and J shed 0 bases, with 8 bases lying between them. Germline loops: CDR1 MGHRA, CDR2 YSYEKL. The CDR3 is 15 residues long. The CDR3: CASSQLRSSYNEQFF. The CDR3 DNA sequence: TGCGCCAGCAGCCAATTGCGGAGCTCCTACAATGAGCAGTTCTTC.

This clone was detected only once. The chain uses TRBV7-9 and TRBJ2-7; no definite D call. The germline V gene has CDR1 SEHNR and CDR2 FQNEAQ (reference sequence). The CDR3 extends over 13 amino acids. V was pared by 1 base and J by 2 bases, with 6 bases between. CDR3 coding DNA: TGTGCCAGCAGCTTAGGGGCTACCTACGAGCAGTACTTC. Translated, it gives CASSLGATYEQYF.

The rearrangement links TRBV7-9 to TRBJ2-5; no reliable D call. The J call could be wrong; TRBJ2-7 is a better fit for the DNA end. CDR1 SEHNR and CDR2 FQNEAQ come from the germline V gene (reference sequence). The CDR3 is made up of 11 amino acids. CDR3 sequence: CASRSSYEQYF. DNA for the CDR3: TGTGCCAGCAGGAGCTCCTACGAGCAGTACTTC.

The chain combines TRBV27 with TRBJ1-1, with D possibly TRBD1 on 5 matching bases. CDR1 MNHEY and CDR2 SMNVEV come from the germline V gene (reference sequence). The CDR3 loop spans 14 amino acids. V lost 8 bases and J 2 bases, leaving 15 bases between the germline ends. The DNA for the CDR3 is TGTGCCAGCTATTCTAAGGGGCTAAACACTGAAGCTTTCTTT. It specifies CASYSKGLNTEAFF.

The V and J genes are TRBV4-1 and TRBJ2-7, with 9 bases identical to TRBD1. This CDR3 has 15 amino acids. Trimming at V came to 0 bases and at J to 3 bases, leaving 3 bases not matched to a gene. CDR1 is MGHRA, CDR2 YSYEKL, per germline. The CDR3 nucleotides are TGCGCCAGCAGCCAAGATGACAGGGGGAGCTACGAGCAGTACTTC. Amino acids: CASSQDDRGSYEQYF.

The rearrangement links TRBV9 to TRBJ2-2; D is unclear. Germline values: CDR1 SGDLS, CDR2 YYNGEE. The CDR3 spans 13 residues. Between the trimmed V and J ends, which lost 4 bases and 3 bases, there was a span of 7 bases. CDR3 protein: CASSPPYTGELFF. CDR3 bases: TGTGCCAGCAGCCCGCCGTACACCGGGGAGCTGTTTTTT. Based on the CDR3 plus reference TRBV9 and TRBJ2-2, the full variable domain is DSGVTQTPKHLITATGQRVTLRCSPRSGDLSVYWYQQSLDQGLQFLIQYYNGEERAKGNILERFSAQQFPDLHSELNLSSLELGDSALYFCASSPPYTGELFFGEGSRLTVL.

This chain joins TRBV29-1 and TRBJ2-5; D might be TRBD1 (6 bases). The DNA matches TRBJ2-7 better at its end, which makes the J call doubtful. Germline V CDR1 and CDR2: SQVTM, ANQGSEA. This CDR3 comprises 13 residues. This chain's CDR3 is CSVVVTGSYEQYF. CDR3 sequence (DNA): TGCAGCGTTGTGGTCACAGGGAGCTACGAGCAGTACTTC.

The chain uses TRBV27 and TRBJ2-5; 11 nucleotides match TRBD1. Matching the DNA end better, TRBJ2-7 makes the J call doubtful. The CDR3 has 15 residues. CDR1 is MNHEY and CDR2 is SMNVEV in the germline V gene (reference sequence). This CDR3 is CASSSTGQGVNEQYF. The CDR3, as DNA: TGTGCCAGCAGTTCCACGGGACAGGGGGTTAACGAGCAGTACTTC.

The chain links TRBV11-2 to TRBJ2-1; no reliable D call. The germline V gene has CDR1 SGHAT and CDR2 FQNNGV. The CDR3 has 15 amino acids. Trimming removed 5 bases from V and 4 bases from J, with 15 bases in between. CDR3: CASSPHAGQYNEQFF. Written as DNA, the CDR3 is TGTGCCAGCAGCCCGCATGCCGGCCAGTACAATGAGCAGTTCTTC.

The chain combines TRBV2 with TRBJ2-7; perhaps TRBD2 as D (5 bases). The CDR3 spans 16 residues. Per germline, CDR1 SNHLY and CDR2 FYNNEI. The V and J ends lost 6 bases and 0 bases respectively, with 18 bases between them. The chain's CDR3 is CASRGSSARVSYEQYF. The DNA for the CDR3 is TGTGCCAGCAGAGGGAGTAGCGCGAGGGTCTCCTACGAGCAGTACTTC.

J is TRBJ2-2 and V is TRBV6-6, with TRBD1 as a possible D gene (6 bases). The CDR3 runs 15 residues. In germline, CDR1 is MNHNY, CDR2 SVGAGI (reference sequence). V was trimmed by 0 bases and J by 6 bases, leaving 11 bases between them. This CDR3 reads CASSYSQGSAGELFF. The CDR3 bases are TGTGCCAGCAGTTACTCGCAGGGGTCGGCCGGGGAGCTGTTTTTT.

The chain employs TRBV11-1 and TRBJ2-7; tentatively, D is TRBD2 (6 bases). This CDR3 comprises 15 residues. Germline-derived CDR1 and CDR2 are SGHAT and FQDESV (reference sequence). Trimming shortened V by 0 bases and J by 6 bases, and 15 bases separated the two germline ends. The CDR3 DNA reads as TGTGCCAGCAGCTTAGCGGGAGGTTCGACCGGCGAGCAGTACTTC. Protein: CASSLAGGSTGEQYF.

The rearrangement links TRBV7-2 to TRBJ2-1; possibly TRBD2 for D (5 bases). This CDR3 contains 16 residues. Germline V CDR1 and CDR2: SGHTA, FQGNSA. V was cut by 2 bases and J by 6 bases, with 17 bases left in between. This CDR3 reads CASSLRGRRKLNEQFF. CDR3 sequence (DNA): TGTGCCAGCAGCTTAAGAGGGCGGCGTAAACTCAATGAGCAGTTCTTC.

The rearrangement joins TRBV27 to TRBJ1-2, with a weak D call TRBD1 (6 bases). V dropped 5 bases and J dropped 3 bases, with 19 bases sitting between them. Germline V gene sequence: CDR1 MNHEY, CDR2 SMNVEV (reference sequence). This CDR3 is built from 16 residues. CDR3 sequence (DNA): TGTGCCAGCAGTCGCTTACAGGGTTTTACGTACTATGGCTACACCTTC. Translation gives CASSRLQGFTYYGYTF.

For the CDR3, the DNA is TGTGCCAGCAGGGACGGTGCGGGAGAGGATTATACGCAGTATTTT. Amino acids: CASRDGAGEDYTQYF. This rearrangement joins TRBV7-9 to TRBJ2-3, with 7 bases fitting TRBD2. V gave up 6 bases and J gave up 7 bases; unmatched junction bases: 13. The CDR3 runs 15 residues. Germline values: CDR1 SEHNR, CDR2 FQNEAQ (reference sequence).

V and J are TRBV15 and TRBJ2-5; 8 bases agree with TRBD2. TRBJ2-7 matches the DNA end more closely, so the J call is doubtful. Germline V CDR1 and CDR2: LNHNV, YYDKDF (reference sequence). The CDR3 runs 14 residues. The CDR3: CATSGTGRAYEQYF. The CDR3 DNA reads as TGTGCCACCAGCGGAACCGGGAGGGCCTACGAGCAGTACTTC.

The rearrangement joins TRBV6-1 to TRBJ2-3; 10 nucleotides align to TRBD1. Per germline, CDR1 MNHNS and CDR2 SASEGT. The CDR3 totals 16 residues. The trim removed 2 bases at V and 0 bases at J, leaving 2 bases unmatched. CDR3 in DNA: TGTGCCAGCAGTGAATGGACAGGGGGGAGCACAGATACGCAGTATTTT. Protein product: CASSEWTGGSTDTQYF.

The CDR3 DNA is TGTGCCAGCAGCGCAGGACAGGGGGCGGGAGAGCAGTACTTC. It specifies CASSAGQGAGEQYF. The rearrangement joins TRBV9 to TRBJ2-7, with 11 bases fitting TRBD1. Trimming cost V 3 bases and J 7 bases; bases outside gene matches: 6. The germline V gene has CDR1 SGDLS and CDR2 YYNGEE. This CDR3 comprises 14 residues.

This chain connects TRBV27 to TRBJ2-7; D unresolved. The CDR3 covers 16 residues. V was pared by 4 bases and J by 4 bases, with 20 bases between. The germline V gene has CDR1 MNHEY and CDR2 SMNVEV (reference sequence). The DNA of the CDR3 is TGTGCCAGCAGTTCCAAAATGGGATTGCCCCTGTACGAGCAGTACTTC. It translates to CASSSKMGLPLYEQYF.

The chain recombines TRBV29-1 with TRBJ2-3; 10 positions agree with TRBD2. J gave up 5 bases and V 4 bases, and 18 bases lay outside the gene matches. The germline gives CDR1 SQVTM, CDR2 ANQGSEA. The CDR3 length is 18 residues. CDR3 sequence reads: CSVVGHLASGGAKDTQYF. For the CDR3, the DNA is TGCAGCGTTGTGGGCCACTTGGCTAGCGGGGGTGCGAAAGATACGCAGTATTTT.